This paragraph reports one T cell receptor beta chain. The sample belongs to a study of T cells in Graves' hyperthyroidism and ophthalmopathy. The V and J ends lost 2 bases and 3 bases respectively, with 13 bases between them. The CDR3 totals 15 residues. CDR1 and CDR2 (germline): MGHRA, YSYEKL. Template material for amplifying TCR beta CDR3 regions consisted of RNA transcripts. The HTBI primer set drove a first-round RT-PCR of the TCR CDR3. MiXCR was run by TCRdb on the multiplex PCR reads, yielding one entry per CDR3 protein. The sample includes a few hundred thousand distinct CDR3 sequences, around 15% of them seen just once.

Sequenced material: blood. The genes are TRBV4-1 and TRBJ1-2; D remains ambiguous. This receptor was identified in a woman in her 30s with Graves' ophthalmopathy. The CDR3 protein is CASSQPTSLYYGYTF. CDR3 nucleotide sequence: TGCGCCAGCAGCCAACCGACTTCCCTCTACTATGGCTACACCTTC.